This record looks at one T cell receptor (beta chain) sequence and its context. Its antigen target is currently unknown. No much larger clone exists at a distance of one base, and base qualities are not known. These data come from a study of cytomegalovirus exposure and HLA in healthy donors (dated 2017 in TCRdb). Describing the broader study: An earlier analysis of some 600 of the donors reported 276 Gb of sequence data and 90 million to 120 million unique TCR beta sequences obtained from around 180 million T cells. An early release that covered 500 to 800 HLA-typed donors contained about 300 gigabases of sequencing data and approximately 85 million unique TCR sequences. Of the roughly 390 genotyped donors, approximately 82% fell in the genetic ancestry cluster associated with self-reported Caucasian donors. The study aimed to test whether cataloging public T cell receptors could reveal signatures of past pathogen exposure. The study profiled the T cell repertoires of hundreds of subjects by immunosequencing and related them to cytomegalovirus serostatus. A separate validation cohort of 100 to 150 different subjects was used in addition to the roughly 700-subject first cohort. To predict cytomegalovirus infection status, the study combined high-throughput TCR immunosequencing, statistical association of individual TCRs with disease status, and machine learning. A later analysis re-examined previously published TCR beta repertoires from several hundred donors and added high-resolution HLA genotyping to investigate patterns of TCR occurrence. The later analysis used no new phenotypic data to find candidate immune exposures, relying instead on TCR beta sequences and their occurrence across donors. An earlier analysis of 587 of the donors used high-throughput TCR beta sequencing to judge whether each TCR beta V gene segment behaved as functional or pseudogenic. Donor age, sex, ethnicity and CMV serostatus were collected together with the repertoire data. In a later genetic analysis, genome-wide SNP genotypes for about 65% of the roughly 700 donors were used, and that subset was treated as a discovery cohort. Every repertoire in the discovery cohort had been generated on one and the same sequencing platform. Class I and class II HLA loci were covered by the typing at four-digit resolution. The number of typed donors differed by locus: roughly 629-640 for A, B, C, DRB1 and DQB1; approximately 530 for DQA1; fewer than 610 for DPA1; and roughly 490 for DPB1. Four to six DR-DQ haplotypes were handled as single units for association and clustering, since linkage in the cohort was strong. On average, over 200,000 unique TCR beta nucleotide sequences were sequenced per donor among roughly 430 genotyped donors of the cohort, with roughly a sixth of those sequences being non-productive.

The cohort comprised 710 or so healthy bone marrow donors. At the time of sampling, every cohort member was nominally healthy, though immune exposures that went unrecorded were likely present. The donor was CMV seronegative and belonged to the group of 350 or so seronegative cohort members. A peripheral blood sample was collected from each donor, and TCR beta sequencing was performed on peripheral blood mononuclear cells. The Qiagen DNeasy Blood Extraction Kit was used to extract genomic DNA from the blood cell samples. Broader findings and caveats from the paper: In this cohort, only TCR beta chains were sequenced, and detectable features were limited by the absence of alpha or paired-chain data. The study listed 164 TCR beta chains as associated with cytomegalovirus. Broadly in line with IMGT annotations, most TCR beta V segments showed up in productive rearrangements about 87% or about 30% of the time in an earlier analysis of approximately 600 of the donors. In a later analysis, the rate of TCR association differed among HLA loci, with DRB1 alleles having the most associated TCRs and HLA-C alleles having the fewest. Most TCR sequences were seen in very few donors, while some public TCRs were found in many individuals. In a later analysis, over 15,000 TCR beta sequences were associated with specific HLA alleles at a false discovery rate of 0.05. A group of highly shared sequence variants was considered likely to be a technical artifact of the sequencing pipeline. Roughly uniform sequencing depth across donors was assumed in presence/absence analyses, although this assumption may not hold. A few of the identified cytomegalovirus-associated TCR beta chains were confirmed in vitro to be specific for cytomegalovirus antigens. A later analysis reported that several top co-occurrence clusters appeared linked to parvovirus B19, influenza, CMV and Epstein-Barr virus. Cytomegalovirus status was reported to be diagnosed by the classifier with high specificity and sensitivity in both the original and validation cohorts. Correlated functional status among segregating V segments might reflect linkage disequilibrium, but an unknown experimental factor could not be ruled out. Assigning TCR associations to individual alleles was difficult when HLA alleles, especially DR and DQ, strongly co-occurred. HLA typing was unavailable for some donors at each locus, so association tests used only the typed subset. According to a later analysis, most CMV-associated TCR beta chains appeared to be HLA-restricted, and the HLA associations seemed to be driven largely by CMV exposure. According to the authors, the approach could potentially be generalized to other disease states and immunological phenotypes. In a later analysis, HLA-associated TCR beta chains showed more clonal expansion and lower generation probabilities than non-associated chains that were equally common. A further reported finding was that TCR beta sequences accurately predicted the HLA-A and HLA-B alleles for most subjects in the first cohort. An association between a missense DCLRE1C variant and V-gene and J-gene trimming of TCR beta chains was found in a later genetic analysis and replicated in an independent cohort. Because counts were too low, under 20 rarely observed V segments, including chromosome 9 orphons, were left out of the earlier analysis of over 550 of the donors. In a later genetic analysis, fewer N-insertions in productive TCRs were reported among donors in an Asian-associated ancestry cluster than the approximately 630-donor mean. Immune exposure information for the cohort was limited to CMV serostatus.

Library preparation used the immunoSEQ multiplex PCR assay. For the multiplex PCR, a mixture combining 60 forward primers for TCR Vbeta segments and 13 reverse primers for TCR Jbeta segments was used. The CDR3 region of rearranged TCR beta genes was amplified from genomic DNA with a multiplex PCR assay. On the Illumina HiSeq System, the amplified TCR beta libraries were sequenced as 87-base-pair reads. The study's own analysis went as follows. Across the 500 to 750 repertoires, a later analysis counted approximately 75 million unique TCR beta chains, roughly 11 million of which were shared by at least two donors. To remove PCR and sequencing errors, raw reads were error-corrected and collapsed into unique sequences using a nearest-neighbor algorithm that merged closely related sequences. To assign V, D and J gene segments, CDR3 sequences were aligned to IMGT reference sequences. Each retained sequence needed at least a six-nucleotide match to both a V gene segment and a J gene segment. A rearrangement was called productive if the CDR3 had no stop codons and remained in frame with V and J, and every other rearrangement was called non-productive. Following IMGT convention, CDR3 was defined as the stretch from the second conserved V-encoded cysteine up to the conserved J-encoded phenylalanine. Sequences without an unambiguous match to a single V gene segment were excluded from the earlier analysis of about 640 of the donors. An earlier analysis of about 590 of the donors classified V segments as functional when productive rearrangements were above 56.7% and as segregating when the standard deviation between donors was above 5%. A statistical classification framework was built to diagnose cytomegalovirus status from the catalog of TCR beta chain sequences. A later analysis assigned V and J genes by comparing TCR nucleotide sequences with IMGT/GENE-DB human TR gene sequences. Using the TCRdist pipeline, a later analysis assigned CDR3 sequences along with most-parsimonious VDJ recombination scenarios. In a later analysis, every TCR beta chain was defined by the combination of its CDR3 amino acid sequence and its V-gene family, and reads without a unique V-gene family were dropped. In a later analysis, several hundred highly shared, low-generation-probability nucleotide sequences were removed to address suspected cross-contamination and a sequencing artifact. A later analysis calculated a clonal expansion index for each public chain from normalized within-repertoire ranks of inferred template counts. Generation probabilities in a later analysis came from a VDJ recombination model fitted to out-of-frame rearrangements, and those results were checked against IGoR. A later analysis scored TCR-TCR, TCR-HLA and TCR-CMV co-occurrence with hypergeometric tests, applying a repertoire-size bias correction to TCR pairs. To estimate false discovery rates, a later analysis permuted the HLA or CMV assignments 20 times. In a later analysis, co-occurring TCRs were grouped using DBSCAN, and TCRdist sequence similarity was added for clustering within HLA-allele-positive subsets. Repertoires with fewer than 30,000 or more than 120,000 public chains, plus five repertoires with anomalous nucleotide sharing, were excluded from co-occurrence clustering. TCRdb took over this immuneACCESS table, retaining in-frame rearrangements with V and J assigned. Such tables are incomplete; in checked studies, under half of the missing clones stem from an unresolved V gene, and the remainder is unexplained. V and J calls and clone size are given by that table; D and trimming were obtained from the DNA. Present in this sample are 150,000 to 200,000 clones, approximately 85% of which were seen just once. In total, the top ten clones hold around 1.9% of the sample.

Sequenced sample: PBMCs. The receptor was derived from a man aged 18 to 29 in good health and CMV-seronegative.

The CDR3 protein sequence reads: CASSPDRVRDEQFF. The DNA reads as follows: TGTGCCAGCAGCCCGGACAGGGTTAGGGATGAGCAGTTCTTC. The chain joins TRBV11-1 to TRBJ2-1; 8 central bases correspond to TRBD1. CDR1 and CDR2, looked up from the germline V gene (reference sequence), are SGHAT and FQDESV. Trimming leaves V shorter by 5 bases and J shorter by 8 bases, with the junction holding 8 bases beyond the gene matches. The CDR3 starts with the cysteine, ends with the phenylalanine, and has 14 residues. The kept DNA is CDR3 alone, 42 bases in frame from the first base.